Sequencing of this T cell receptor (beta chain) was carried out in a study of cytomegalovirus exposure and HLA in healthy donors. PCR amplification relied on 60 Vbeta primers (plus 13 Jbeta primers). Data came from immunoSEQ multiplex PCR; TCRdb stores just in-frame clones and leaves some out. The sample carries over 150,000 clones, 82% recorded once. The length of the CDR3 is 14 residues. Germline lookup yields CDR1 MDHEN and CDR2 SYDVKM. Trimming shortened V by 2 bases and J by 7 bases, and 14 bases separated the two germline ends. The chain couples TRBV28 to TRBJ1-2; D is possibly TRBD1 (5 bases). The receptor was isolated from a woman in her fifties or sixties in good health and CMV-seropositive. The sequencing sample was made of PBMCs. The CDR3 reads CASSLPQDKSGYTF. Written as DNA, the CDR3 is TGTGCCAGCAGTTTACCACAGGATAAGAGTGGCTACACCTTC.